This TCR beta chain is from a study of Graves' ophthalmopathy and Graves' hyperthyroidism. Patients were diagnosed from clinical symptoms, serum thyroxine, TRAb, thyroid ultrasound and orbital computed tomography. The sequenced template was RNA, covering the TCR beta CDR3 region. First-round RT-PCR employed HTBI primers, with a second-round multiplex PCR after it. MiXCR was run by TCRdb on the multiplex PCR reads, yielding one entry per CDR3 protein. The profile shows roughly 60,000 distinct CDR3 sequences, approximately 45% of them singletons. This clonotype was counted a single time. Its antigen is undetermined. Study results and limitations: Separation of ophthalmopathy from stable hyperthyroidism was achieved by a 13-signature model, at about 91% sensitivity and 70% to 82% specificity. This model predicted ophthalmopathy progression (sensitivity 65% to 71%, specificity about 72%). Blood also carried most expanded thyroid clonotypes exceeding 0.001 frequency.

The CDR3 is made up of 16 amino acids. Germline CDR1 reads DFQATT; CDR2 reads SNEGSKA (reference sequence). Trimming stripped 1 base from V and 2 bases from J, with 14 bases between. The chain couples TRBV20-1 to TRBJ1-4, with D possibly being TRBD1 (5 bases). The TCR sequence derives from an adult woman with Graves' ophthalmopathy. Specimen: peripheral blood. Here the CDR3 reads CSARGAGDLTNEKLFF. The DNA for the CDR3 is TGCAGTGCTAGAGGTGCGGGGGATCTGACTAATGAAAAACTGTTTTTT.